A selection of T cell receptor beta chains follows, all from one sample in a study of T cell responses to AZD1222 COVID-19 vaccine. Generated by immunoSEQ multiplex PCR, the TCRdb table keeps only in-frame clones and is missing some. Of 80,000 to 95,000 clones listed, approximately 88% are singletons. The sample in question was peripheral blood, obtained on day 0 of MenACWY control vaccination. These TCRs come from an adult in good health. CDR3s include the opening cysteine and the closing phenylalanine or tryptophan. A D gene is named only where the DNA matches it firmly. Expanded clones get a size class; other rows say once, few or many, or leave the size out.

cdr3_aa,cdr3_nt,clone_size,v_call,d_call,j_call
CASSPPDSYGYTF,TGTGCCAGCTCACCACCGGACAGTTATGGCTACACCTTC,once,TRBV18,-,TRBJ1-2
CASGPTNTEAFF,TGTGCCAGTGGACCGACGAACACTGAAGCTTTCTTT,-,TRBV3-1/TRBV3-2,-,TRBJ1-1
CASSDSSGNTIYF,TGTGCCAGCAGCGATTCCTCTGGAAACACCATATATTTT,once,TRBV7-2,-,TRBJ1-3
CASSLGGREVDEQYF,TGTGCCAGCAGCTTGGGCGGGAGGGAGGTAGACGAGCAGTACTTC,once,TRBV7-8,TRBD2,TRBJ2-7
CASSLQGVWKLFF,TGTGCCAGCAGTTTACAGGGGGTTTGGAAACTGTTTTTT,-,TRBV6-6,TRBD1,TRBJ1-4
CASSPGGGYNQPQHF,TGTGCCAGCAGTCCCGGCGGGGGCTACAATCAGCCCCAGCATTTT,-,TRBV6-5,-,TRBJ1-5
CASSPPPLYNEQFF,TGCGCCAGCAGCCCCCCACCCCTGTACAATGAGCAGTTCTTC,-,TRBV5-1,-,TRBJ2-1
CASSSRTGFGYTF,TGTGCCAGCAGTTCCCGGACAGGGTTCGGCTACACCTTC,-,TRBV6-2/TRBV6-3,TRBD1,TRBJ1-2
CASSLSGSANNEQFF,TGTGCCAGCAGCCTCAGCGGGAGTGCAAACAATGAGCAGTTCTTC,-,TRBV7-8,TRBD2,TRBJ2-1
CASSLPQGILMNTEAFF,TGTGCCAGCAGCTTGCCACAGGGAATCTTAATGAACACTGAAGCTTTCTTT,-,TRBV5-6,-,TRBJ1-1
CASSMAGSSQPQHF,TGTGCCAGTAGTATGGCAGGGTCCAGCCAGCCCCAGCATTTT,-,TRBV19,-,TRBJ1-5
CSVGQINYGYTF,TGCAGCGTTGGACAGATTAACTATGGCTACACCTTC,-,TRBV29-1,-,TRBJ1-2
CASSDPGQVNEQYF,TGTGCCAGCAGTGACCCGGGACAGGTCAACGAGCAGTACTTC,-,TRBV25-1,TRBD1,TRBJ2-7
CASSTGAGGTEAFF,TGTGCCAGCTCTACCGGCGCAGGGGGCACTGAAGCTTTCTTT,-,TRBV18,TRBD1,TRBJ1-1
CASSSQPAALHF,TGTGCCAGCAGCTCCCAGCCCGCAGCGCTCCACTTT,once,TRBV7-9,-,TRBJ1-6
CASSLESDMNEKLFF,TGTGCCAGCAGCTTAGAGAGTGATATGAATGAAAAACTGTTTTTT,few,TRBV7-2,-,TRBJ1-4
CASLGQGAPGYTF,TGTGCCAGCCTCGGACAGGGGGCGCCCGGCTACACCTTC,-,TRBV19,TRBD1,TRBJ1-2
CASSILAQTQETQYF,TGTGCCAGTAGTATTTTAGCACAGACCCAAGAGACCCAGTACTTC,-,TRBV19,-,TRBJ2-5
CASSLDGYNTEAFF,TGTGCCAGCAGCCTGGACGGCTATAACACTGAAGCTTTCTTT,-,TRBV11-3,-,TRBJ1-1
CASSVRGTGANVLTF,TGCGCCAGCAGTGTCAGGGGGACTGGGGCCAACGTCCTGACTTTC,-,TRBV10-2,TRBD1,TRBJ2-6
CASSYLGGAETQYF,TGTGCCAGCAGTTACCTGGGCGGAGCGGAGACCCAGTACTTC,-,TRBV6-2/TRBV6-3,-,TRBJ2-5
CAWTPGFYGYTF,TGTGCCTGGACACCAGGGTTCTATGGCTACACCTTC,-,TRBV30,-,TRBJ1-2
CASSLRGAAGNYGYTF,TGTGCCAGCAGCTTACGGGGAGCCGCAGGCAACTATGGCTACACCTTC,-,TRBV7-8,-,TRBJ1-2
CASKRTGQNTEAFF,TGTGCCAGCAAGCGAACCGGACAGAACACTGAAGCTTTCTTT,-,TRBV27,-,TRBJ1-1
CASTPGGEGYTF,TGTGCCAGCACACCAGGCGGGGAGGGCTACACCTTC,-,TRBV6-6,-,TRBJ1-2
CASSQGQGPPYEQYF,TGCGCCAGCAGCCAGGGACAGGGGCCCCCCTACGAGCAGTACTTC,-,TRBV4-1,TRBD1,TRBJ2-7
CASSTDPTGGYTF,TGTGCCAGCAGTACCGACCCTACGGGGGGCTACACCTTC,-,TRBV28,-,TRBJ1-2
CATRGVGNTEAFF,TGTGCCACCAGGGGGGTTGGGAACACTGAAGCTTTCTTT,once,TRBV24-1,-,TRBJ1-1
CASSIIAGGRDEQFF,TGTGCCAGTAGTATTATAGCGGGAGGGAGGGATGAGCAGTTCTTC,-,TRBV19,TRBD2,TRBJ2-1
CASSIAGFGYEQYF,TGTGCCAGCAGTATAGCAGGTTTTGGGTACGAGCAGTACTTC,-,TRBV27,-,TRBJ2-7
CASSLRVEAALGVGNTIYF,TGTGCCAGCAGCTTAAGGGTAGAGGCGGCCCTGGGGGTCGGAAACACCATATATTTT,-,TRBV7-8,-,TRBJ1-3